The 3 T cell receptor beta chains in this list originate from one sample, sequenced in a study of blood T cell repertoires in COVID-19. Profiled with immunoSEQ multiplex PCR; TCRdb holds only in-frame clones, not every one. The repertoire includes 200,000 or so clones, roughly 80% of them detected once, and around 5.2% sits in the top ten. Sequencing was done on a sample of peripheral blood. The receptors originated from a woman aged 25 to 45 with acute or convalescent COVID-19.

The J gene is TRBJ1-1, the V gene TRBV5-6; D gene ambiguous. Between the trimmed V and J ends, which lost 4 bases and 0 bases, there was a span of 7 bases. CDR1 and CDR2 (germline): SGHDT, YYEEEE. This CDR3 is 13 amino acids long. The CDR3 region is CASSMAMNTEAFF. The CDR3 nucleotides read TGTGCCAGCAGCATGGCAATGAACACTGAAGCTTTCTTT.

V gene TRBV18 combines with J gene TRBJ2-3, with D possibly TRBD1 on 6 matching bases. CDR1 and CDR2 from the germline V gene are KGHSH and LQKENI. This CDR3 comprises 16 residues. Trimming removed 2 bases at V and 2 bases at J, with 14 bases between. The CDR3 DNA sequence: TGTGCCAGCTCACCATCACCAGGGGCTAACACAGATACGCAGTATTTT. This gives the protein CASSPSPGANTDTQYF. The whole variable domain, filled in from reference TRBV18 and TRBJ2-3, reads NAGVMQNPRHLVRRRGQEARLRCSPMKGHSHVYWYRQLPEEGLKFMVYLQKENIIDESGMPKERFSAEFPKEGPSILRIQQVVRGDSAAYFCASSPSPGANTDTQYFGPGTRLTVL.

The rearrangement uses TRBV25-1 and TRBJ1-1, with D unclear. This CDR3 spans 12 amino acids. The V and J ends lost 5 bases and 7 bases respectively, with 11 bases between them. CDR1 is MGHDK and CDR2 is SYGVNS in the germline V gene. The chain's CDR3 is CASSLSHGEAFF. In DNA, the CDR3 is TGTGCCAGCAGTCTATCCCACGGTGAAGCTTTCTTT.